This T cell receptor beta chain was obtained from a study of T cell repertoires in cytomegalovirus infection. Whole-study context: Peptides in the study included HLA-C-restricted and HLA-B-restricted CMV epitopes. Signatures in public TCR beta sequences pointed to both CMV infection and matching HLA type. Overall study results and limits: CMV carriers having the relevant HLA were flagged by cumulative public TCR beta family frequency. HLA-C-restricted, CMV-specific TCR beta clonotypes were dominant ex vivo.

V was pared by 3 bases and J by 5 bases, with 14 bases between. The CDR3 totals 14 residues. TCRdb recomputed calls from the reads with MiXCR, one row per CDR3 protein. The data contain some 900,000 distinct CDR3 sequences, about 31% of them seen just once; the ten biggest clones take up roughly 12%. For this clonotype: Antigen unknown.

The chain employs TRBV12-3 or TRBV12-4 and TRBJ2-7, with D possibly being TRBD2 (6 bases). Specimen: cultured CD8+ T cells from PBMCs, collected from culture after CMV antigen stimulation. The receptor's source is a human donor in good health (CMV status not recorded). Some clones in this sample may be carry-over from other donors' samples. CDR3 amino acids: CASSFGGTPNEQYF. For the CDR3, the DNA is TGTGCCAGCAGTTTTGGAGGGACCCCCAACGAGCAGTACTTC.